This T cell receptor (beta chain) was obtained from a study of blood T cell repertoires in COVID-19. The overall study: Researchers got acute and convalescent COVID-19 samples from the United States, Italy and Spain. T cells, B-cell-depleted T cells, or PBMCs supplied cDNA or gDNA.

This clone was detected once. V was cut by 7 bases and J by 0 bases, with 9 bases left in between. Germline CDR1 MNHEY, CDR2 SVGAGI. CDR3 length: 13 residues. Per the original data handling: For nucleated cells, counts were estimated from reference gene primer amplification. Produced via immunoSEQ multiplex PCR; TCRdb's table is partial and in-frame only. V and J calls and clone size follow that table, whereas D and trimming were derived from the DNA. Counted here are 9,000 to 13,000 clones, approximately 88% occurring once; the ten biggest clones make up 10% to 11%. The sequence was obtained from a human donor in a cohort sampled during active COVID-19. The sequenced material came from peripheral blood. The chain joins TRBV6-5 to TRBJ1-2; D not certain. CDR3 nucleotides: TGTGCCAGCACCCCTCCAGCTAACTATGGCTACACCTTC. Translating it yields CASTPPANYGYTF.